One sample yielded the 16 T cell receptor beta chains listed below, sequenced in a study of CD8 T cells in Susac syndrome. Roughly 0.45 to 1 ug RNA was reverse transcribed with random hexamers. TCRdb reanalysed the immunoSEQ multiplex PCR reads using MiXCR and keeps one entry per CDR3 protein. The repertoire has some 110,000 distinct CDR3 sequences, roughly 93% of them found once; the top ten carry 0.093%. The sequencing sample was made of CD4+ T cells from PBMCs. The origin of the receptors is a human donor with multiple sclerosis.

V is TRBV2 and J is TRBJ2-7; D gene ambiguous. Germline CDR1 SNHLY, CDR2 FYNNEI. This CDR3 comprises 13 residues. The ends were cut back, 4 bases at V and 6 bases at J, with 13 bases in the middle. The CDR3: CASSGFGSTEQYF. The CDR3 DNA reads TGTGCCAGCAGTGGGTTCGGGTCAACCGAGCAGTACTTC.

This chain joins TRBV7-6 and TRBJ1-1, with D unresolved. The germline gives CDR1 SGHVS, CDR2 FNYEAQ. Trimming shortened V by 3 bases and J by 1 base, and 9 bases separated the two germline ends. The CDR3 sequence is 14 residues long. The CDR3 is CASSLTPKNTEAFF. For the CDR3, the DNA is TGTGCCAGCAGCTTGACACCAAAGAACACTGAAGCTTTCTTT.

The chain joins TRBV7-2 to TRBJ2-5; TRBD1 matches at 7 bases. Germline V gives CDR1 SGHTA, CDR2 FQGNSA. V lost 9 bases and J lost 7; bases outside the gene matches: 11. The CDR3 has 13 residues. The CDR3 DNA follows: TGTGCCAGTCTCGACAGGGTTCGGGGGACCCAGTACTTC. The encoded protein is CASLDRVRGTQYF.

The chain employs TRBV6-5 and TRBJ1-1, with D perhaps matching TRBD1 (5 bases). The V gene lost 8 bases and the J gene lost 7 bases, with 14 bases spanning the gap. This CDR3 is built from 12 residues. Germline V gives CDR1 MNHEY, CDR2 SVGAGI. For the CDR3, the DNA is TGTGCCAGCGGCCTAAGGGGTGGTGAAGCTTTCTTT. It specifies CASGLRGGEAFF.

V gene TRBV5-6 combines with J gene TRBJ2-5; weak D call: TRBD1 (8 bases). Germline CDR1 reads SGHDT; CDR2 reads YYEEEE. The length of the CDR3 is 16 residues. Between the trimmed V and J ends, which lost 2 bases and 2 bases, there was a span of 16 bases. CDR3 region: CASSFRQGRVQETQYF. CDR3 DNA sequence: TGTGCCAGCAGCTTCCGACAGGGGAGGGTGCAAGAGACCCAGTACTTC.

The CDR3 bases are TGCGCCAGCAGCCAAGACGCTAGCGGGGGAGACGAGCAGTACTTC. Translation gives CASSQDASGGDEQYF. The V call is TRBV4-3, the J call TRBJ2-5; 10 bases line up with TRBD2. TRBJ2-7 explains the end of the DNA better; the J call may be wrong. CDR1 and CDR2 from the germline V gene are LGHNA and YSLEER. The CDR3 covers 15 residues.

This rearrangement joins TRBV18 to TRBJ2-7; 7 positions match TRBD1. With 6 bases clipped from V and 2 bases from J, the junction kept 10 bases outside the gene matches. This CDR3 is 15 amino acids long. Germline loops: CDR1 KGHSH, CDR2 LQKENI. DNA of the CDR3: TGTGCCAGCTCCCCTTTCGGGGACAGAGCCTACGAGCAGTACTTC. Translation gives CASSPFGDRAYEQYF.

V and J are TRBV9 and TRBJ1-1; no clear D. The germline V gene encodes CDR1 SGDLS and CDR2 YYNGEE. The CDR3 contains 11 residues. Trimming stripped 5 bases from V and 7 bases from J, with 9 bases between. For the CDR3, the DNA is TGTGCCAGCAGATTAGACGGTGAAGCTTTCTTT. Its translation is CASRLDGEAFF. Filled out from reference TRBV9 and TRBJ1-1, the complete variable domain reads DSGVTQTPKHLITATGQRVTLRCSPRSGDLSVYWYQQSLDQGLQFLIQYYNGEERAKGNILERFSAQQFPDLHSELNLSSLELGDSALYFCASRLDGEAFFGQGTRLTVV.

The rearrangement links TRBV6-5 to TRBJ2-7; 9 bases fit TRBD1. This CDR3 is 13 amino acids long. Germline V CDR1 and CDR2: MNHEY, SVGAGI. V was pared by 6 bases and J by 5 bases, with 5 bases of the junction left unmatched. The CDR3 reads CASRDRGFHEQYF. For the CDR3, the DNA is TGTGCCAGCAGAGACAGGGGGTTCCACGAGCAGTACTTC.

The rearrangement joins TRBV2 to TRBJ1-5, with 7 bases identical to TRBD1. The CDR3 covers 15 residues. V shed 10 bases and J 2 bases; nucleotides not matched to a gene: 11. CDR1 is SNHLY, CDR2 FYNNEI, per germline. The CDR3 protein is CATCDRVDGNQPQHF. The CDR3 region has the DNA TGTGCCACCTGTGACAGGGTGGATGGCAATCAGCCCCAGCATTTT. The full variable domain, its missing parts supplied by reference TRBV2 and TRBJ1-5, is EPEVTQTPSHQVTQMGQEVILRCVPISNHLYFYWYRQILGQKVEFLVSFYNNEISEKSEIFDDQFSVERPDGSNFTLKIRSTKLEDSAMYFCATCDRVDGNQPQHFGDGTRLSIL.

The CDR3 sequence is CASTPGTAGYGYTF. The CDR3 coding sequence is TGTGCCAGCACCCCTGGGACAGCCGGCTATGGCTACACCTTC. The rearrangement joins TRBV7-9 to TRBJ1-2; 7 nucleotides match TRBD1. Germline CDR1 and CDR2: SEHNR and FQNEAQ (reference sequence). CDR3 length equals 14 residues. Trimming at V came to 7 bases and at J to 4 bases, leaving 9 bases not matched to a gene.

The V call is TRBV20-1, the J call TRBJ1-2, with D perhaps matching TRBD1 (5 bases). V shed 4 bases and J shed 4 bases, with 10 bases lying between them. Germline-derived CDR1 and CDR2 are DFQATT and SNEGSKA (reference sequence). This CDR3 contains 12 residues. The CDR3 sequence: CSAIGGSYGYTF. The CDR3 DNA reads TGCAGTGCTATTGGGGGGTCCTATGGCTACACCTTC.

V gene TRBV7-2 combines with J gene TRBJ1-2; D gene uncertain. Germline CDR1 reads SGHTA; CDR2 reads FQGNSA. CDR3 size: 13 residues. Trimming pared 8 bases from V and 3 bases from J, leaving 13 bases between. The CDR3 nucleotides are TGTGCCAGCTCGCGAGGCGGTTACTATGGCTACACCTTC. Residues: CASSRGGYYGYTF.

V and J are TRBV12-3 or TRBV12-4 and TRBJ2-5; D is unclear. The CDR3 extends over 15 amino acids. V gave up 6 bases and J gave up 5 bases, with 19 bases separating them. The CDR3 coding sequence is TGTGCCAGCAGCCTCAACTTGGCCAGCGCCGAGACCCAGTACTTC. As protein: CASSLNLASAETQYF.

V gene TRBV5-1 combines with J gene TRBJ2-3, with D unclear. Germline lookup yields CDR1 SGHRS and CDR2 YFSETQ. Trimming stripped 6 bases from V and 0 bases from J, with 8 bases between. The CDR3 loop spans 13 amino acids. CDR3 loop: CASTARSTDTQYF. The CDR3 DNA is TGCGCCAGCACGGCAAGGAGCACAGATACGCAGTATTTT. Filled out from reference TRBV5-1 and TRBJ2-3, the complete variable domain reads KAGVTQTPRYLIKTRGQQVTLSCSPISGHRSVSWYQQTPGQGLQFLFEYFSETQRNKGNFPGRFSGRQFSNSRSEMNVSTLELGDSALYLCASTARSTDTQYFGPGTRLTVL.

This chain uses TRBV20-1 with TRBJ2-7; 8 bases are shared with TRBD1. The CDR3 contains 12 residues. CDR1 and CDR2 (germline): DFQATT, SNEGSKA (reference sequence). Trimming took 7 bases from V and 4 from J; bases not matched to a gene: 6. The DNA for the CDR3 is TGCAGTGGACAGGGGTTAGGATACGAGCAGTACTTC. As protein: CSGQGLGYEQYF.